This entry lists 5 T cell receptor beta chains sequenced from one sample in a study of monozygotic twins with inflammatory bowel disease. TCRdb reprocessed the 5' RACE reads, keeping one entry per CDR3 protein, no DNA. In all, the sample yields just over 300,000 distinct CDR3 sequences. Sequences were obtained from blood. The receptors derive from a human donor with ulcerative colitis or Crohn's disease, or a healthy co-twin of an affected twin (not recorded which).

This rearrangement joins TRBV24-1 to TRBJ2-2; TCRdb outputs TRBD2, but without DNA this stays unchecked. CDR1 and CDR2 (germline): KGHDR, SFDVKD. The CDR3 totals 14 residues. CDR3 sequence: CATASGRNTGELFF.

The chain has TRBV28 and TRBJ2-1; TCRdb gives TRBD1 as the D gene, but with no DNA this cannot be confirmed. CDR3 length: 14 amino acids. Looked up from germline, CDR1 is MDHEN and CDR2 is SYDVKM. CDR3 protein: CASRSGTAYNEQFF.

The genes are TRBV20-1 and TRBJ2-2; TCRdb lists TRBD1, though no DNA is available to test this call. This CDR3 contains 15 residues. Germline V gene lookup returns CDR1 DFQATT and CDR2 SNEGSKA (reference sequence). This chain's CDR3 is CSAQDRGRGTGELFF.

The chain employs TRBV25-1 and TRBJ2-5; TCRdb indicates TRBD1, and absent DNA this call remains unverified. From germline, CDR1 is MGHDK and CDR2 SYGVNS. The CDR3 extends over 15 amino acids. CDR3 in amino acids: CASSEFWGESETQYF.

The rearrangement links TRBV5-1 to TRBJ2-2; TCRdb picks TRBD1, but there is no DNA to check that call. This CDR3 is built from 17 residues. Germline loops: CDR1 SGHRS, CDR2 YFSETQ. This CDR3 is CASSLLSGGSRTGELFF. Full variable domain (outside the CDR3, taken from reference TRBV5-1 and TRBJ2-2): KAGVTQTPRYLIKTRGQQVTLSCSPISGHRSVSWYQQTPGQGLQFLFEYFSETQRNKGNFPGRFSGRQFSNSRSEMNVSTLELGDSALYLCASSLLSGGSRTGELFFGEGSRLTVL.